A single sample gave rise to the 2 T cell receptor beta chains below, sequenced in a study of CD8+CD57+ T cells in acquired aplastic anemia. Individuals selected for sequencing had exhibited CD8+CD57+ cell expansion on flow cytometry. The template for TCR beta VDJ and CDR3 sequence profiling was genomic DNA. TCRdb ran MiXCR on the reads and lists one entry per CDR3 protein. The repertoire holds just over 150,000 distinct CDR3 sequences, with 40% to 60% as singletons. The material sequenced was sorted CD4+, CD8+, or CD8+CD57+ T cells (not recorded which) from PBMCs. The receptor source for this set is a human donor with aplastic anemia.

In this sample, this clonotype turned up many times. The chain has TRBV4-3 and TRBJ1-6, with D hard to call. Trimming pared 0 bases from V and 0 bases from J, leaving 6 bases between. This CDR3 has 16 amino acids. CDR1 is LGHNA and CDR2 is YSLEER in the germline V gene. The CDR3: CASSQDMSSYNSPLHF. Written as DNA, the CDR3 is TGCGCCAGCAGCCAAGATATGAGCTCCTATAATTCACCCCTCCACTTT.

The V and J genes are TRBV15 and TRBJ1-1; unclear D gene. V was trimmed by 3 bases and J by 4 bases, leaving 9 bases between them. The CDR3 length is 13 residues. Germline values: CDR1 LNHNV, CDR2 YYDKDF (reference sequence). CDR3 bases: TGTGCCACCAGCAGCGCCCGGGCCACTGAAGCTTTCTTT. Translation: CATSSARATEAFF.